This TCR beta chain is from a study of lymphopenia after photon versus proton radiotherapy. Study results and caveats: Only patients who died were analyzed for survival; proton advantage is unproven. Oligoclonal CD8+ Temra expansion after nadir drove photon patients' diversity drop.

As to this clone: As yet, its antigen is unknown.

Generated by immunoSEQ multiplex PCR, the TCRdb table keeps only in-frame clones and is missing some. The sample has about 26,000 clones, around nine tenths seen once. Germline V gene lookup returns CDR1 SNHLY and CDR2 FYNNEI. Trimming left V 6 bases short and J 0 bases short, with 14 bases between. The CDR3 sequence is 15 residues long. The material was peripheral blood, obtained from a patient treated with photon-based radiotherapy. The TCR sequence derives from a woman aged 45-59 years with cholangiocarcinoma. The gene calls are TRBV2 and TRBJ1-1; D remains unclear. This chain's CDR3 is CASSRWQPMNTEAFF. CDR3 coding DNA: TGTGCCAGCAGCCGCTGGCAACCCATGAACACTGAAGCTTTCTTT.